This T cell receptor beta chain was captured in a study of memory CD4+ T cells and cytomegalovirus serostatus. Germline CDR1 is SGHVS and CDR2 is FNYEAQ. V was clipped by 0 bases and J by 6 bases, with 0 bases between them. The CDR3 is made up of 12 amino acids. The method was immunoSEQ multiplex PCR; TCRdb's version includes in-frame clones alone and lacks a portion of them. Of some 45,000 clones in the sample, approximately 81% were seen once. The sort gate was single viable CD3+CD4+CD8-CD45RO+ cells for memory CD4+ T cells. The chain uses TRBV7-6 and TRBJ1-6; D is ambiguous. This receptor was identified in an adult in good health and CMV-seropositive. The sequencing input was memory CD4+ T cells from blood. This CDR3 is CASSLANSPLHF. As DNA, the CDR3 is TGTGCCAGCAGCTTAGCTAATTCACCCCTCCACTTT. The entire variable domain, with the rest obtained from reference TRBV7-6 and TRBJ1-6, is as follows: GAGVSQSPRYKVTKRGQDVALRCDPISGHVSLYWYRQALGQGPEFLTYFNYEAQQDKSGLPNDRFSAERPEGSISTLTIQRTEQRDSAMYRCASSLANSPLHFGNGTRLTVT.